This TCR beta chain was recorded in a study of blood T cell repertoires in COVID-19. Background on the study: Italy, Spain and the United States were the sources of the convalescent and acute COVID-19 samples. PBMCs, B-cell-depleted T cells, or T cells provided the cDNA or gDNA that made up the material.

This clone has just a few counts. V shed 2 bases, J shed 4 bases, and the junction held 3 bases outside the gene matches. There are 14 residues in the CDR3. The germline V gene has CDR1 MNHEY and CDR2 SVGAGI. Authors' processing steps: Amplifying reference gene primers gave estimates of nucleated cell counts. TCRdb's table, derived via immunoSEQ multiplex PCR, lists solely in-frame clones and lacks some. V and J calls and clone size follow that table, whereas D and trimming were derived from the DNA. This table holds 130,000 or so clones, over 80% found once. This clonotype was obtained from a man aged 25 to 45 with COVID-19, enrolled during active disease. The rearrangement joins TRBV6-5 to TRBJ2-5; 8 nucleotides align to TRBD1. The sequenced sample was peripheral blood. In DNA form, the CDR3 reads TGTGCCAGCAGTTACCGACAGGGGAGAGAGACCCAGTACTTC. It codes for CASSYRQGRETQYF.